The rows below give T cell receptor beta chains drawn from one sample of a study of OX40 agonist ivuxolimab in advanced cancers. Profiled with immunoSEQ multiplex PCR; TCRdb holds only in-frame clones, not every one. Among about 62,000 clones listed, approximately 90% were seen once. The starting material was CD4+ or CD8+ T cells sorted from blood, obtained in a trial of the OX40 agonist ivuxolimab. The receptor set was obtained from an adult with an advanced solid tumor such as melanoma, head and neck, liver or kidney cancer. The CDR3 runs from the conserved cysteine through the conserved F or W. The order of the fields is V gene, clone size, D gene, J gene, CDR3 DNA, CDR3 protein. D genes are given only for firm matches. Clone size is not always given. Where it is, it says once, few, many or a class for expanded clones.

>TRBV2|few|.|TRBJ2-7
TGTGCCAGCAGTGAAGCGGCGGAGGAGCAGTACTTC
CASSEAAEEQYF
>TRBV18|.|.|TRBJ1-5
TGTGCCAGCTCACCGGTGGGGGTTGGCAATCAGCCCCAGCATTTT
CASSPVGVGNQPQHF
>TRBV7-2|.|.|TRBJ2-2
TGTGCCAGCAGCCGTCAGGGGATTAACACCGGGGAGCTGTTTTTT
CASSRQGINTGELFF
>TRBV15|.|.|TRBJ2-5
TGTGCCACCAGCAGAGAGTCCCTAGGGGAGACCCAGTACTTC
CATSRESLGETQYF
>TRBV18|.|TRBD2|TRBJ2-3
TGTGCCAGCTCACCACCTGGGGGGGCAGATACGCAGTATTTT
CASSPPGGADTQYF
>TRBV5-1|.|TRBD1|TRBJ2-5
TGCGCCAGCAGCGGAAAACAGGGGGGTGGGGAGACCCAGTACTTC
CASSGKQGGGETQYF
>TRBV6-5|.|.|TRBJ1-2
TGTGCCAGCAGTGAGACAGAAGCTAACTATGGCTACACCTTC
CASSETEANYGYTF
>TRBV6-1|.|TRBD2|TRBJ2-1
TGTGCCAGCAGTGCAAAACTAGCGGATTCGTACAATGAGCAGTTCTTC
CASSAKLADSYNEQFF
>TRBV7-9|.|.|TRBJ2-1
TGTGCCAGCAGCCCACCGGGACCAGGGAATGAGCAGTTCTTC
CASSPPGPGNEQFF
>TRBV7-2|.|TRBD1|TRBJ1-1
TGTGCCAGCAGTTCCGGGACAGGGGGCTTCAGCACTGAAGCTTTCTTT
CASSSGTGGFSTEAFF
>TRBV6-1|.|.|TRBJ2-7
TGTGCCAGTTCCTTTGGGGGGACCTCCTACGAGCAGTACTTC
CASSFGGTSYEQYF
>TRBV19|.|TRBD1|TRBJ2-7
TGTGCCAGTGCAGACAGGGACGAGCAGTACTTC
CASADRDEQYF
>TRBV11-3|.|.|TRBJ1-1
TGTGCCAGCAGCTTTAGTAGGGGCACTGAAGCTTTCTTT
CASSFSRGTEAFF
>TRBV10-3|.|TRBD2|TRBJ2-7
TGTGCCATCAGTACGACTAGCGGCTCCTACGAGCAGTACTTC
CAISTTSGSYEQYF
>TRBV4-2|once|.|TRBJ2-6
TGTGCCAGCAGCCAAGTGGGGCGGGGCCAGAGCTCTGGGGCCAACGTCCTGACTTTC
CASSQVGRGQSSGANVLTF
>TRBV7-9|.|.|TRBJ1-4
TGTGCCAGCAGCTCGGGGTATAATGAAAAACTGTTTTTT
CASSSGYNEKLFF
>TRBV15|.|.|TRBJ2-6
TGTGCCACCAGTGGGGGCAGTTCAGTATTTGGGGCCAACGTCCTGACTTTC
CATSGGSSVFGANVLTF
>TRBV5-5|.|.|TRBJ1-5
TGTGCCAGCAGCCCGACAGGCAATAGCAATCAGCCCCAGCATTTT
CASSPTGNSNQPQHF
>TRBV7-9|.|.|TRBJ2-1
TGTGCCAGCACCCAAGGTGCCGTCGAGAATGAGCAGTTCTTC
CASTQGAVENEQFF
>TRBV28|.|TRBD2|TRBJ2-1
TGTGCCAGCAGTTTAAGGACTAGCGGGAGGGGCAATGAGCAGTTCTTC
CASSLRTSGRGNEQFF
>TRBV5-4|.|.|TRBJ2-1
TGTGCCAGCATGCGGGGGCCAGGCCTTTACAATGAGCAGTTCTTC
CASMRGPGLYNEQFF
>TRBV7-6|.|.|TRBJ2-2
TGTGCCAGCAGCTTAGCGTGGAGGGGGGCCGGGGAGCTGTTTTTT
CASSLAWRGAGELFF
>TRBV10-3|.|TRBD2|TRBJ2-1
TGTGCCACGGGACTAGCTCTGGATGAGCAGTTCTTC
CATGLALDEQFF
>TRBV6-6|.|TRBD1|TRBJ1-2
TGTGCCAGCAGTCAACCGGGACAGGTTGTCTATGGCTACACCTTC
CASSQPGQVVYGYTF
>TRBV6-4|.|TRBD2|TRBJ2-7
TGTGCCAGCAGCGCTGGGGCTAGCGGGTCCTACGAGCAGTACTTC
CASSAGASGSYEQYF
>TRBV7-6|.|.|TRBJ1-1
TGTGCCAGCAGCTTAGCGTGGGCAACTGAAGCTTTCTTT
CASSLAWATEAFF
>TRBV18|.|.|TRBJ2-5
TGTGCCAGCTCACCACGGTTCGAAGAGACCCAGTACTTC
CASSPRFEETQYF
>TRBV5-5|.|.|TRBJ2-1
TGTGCCAGCAGCCCCGGGCCCTACAATGAGCAGTTCTTC
CASSPGPYNEQFF
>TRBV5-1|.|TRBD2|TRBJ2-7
TGCGCCAGCAGCTTCGACGGAGCGGGACTAGCGGGAGACCACTACGAGCAGTACTTC
CASSFDGAGLAGDHYEQYF
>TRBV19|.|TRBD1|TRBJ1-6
TGTGCCAGTAAGAGGGGGCCTGGTTCACCCCTCCACTTT
CASKRGPGSPLHF
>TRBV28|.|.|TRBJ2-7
TGTGCCAGCAACAAAATCGACTACGAGCAGTACTTC
CASNKIDYEQYF
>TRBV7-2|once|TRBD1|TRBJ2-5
TGTGCCAGCAGCTTAAACCCAGGGGGCTCTGATGCCCAGTACTTC
CASSLNPGGSDAQYF
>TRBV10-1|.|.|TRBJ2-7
TGCGCCAGCAGCGCAGGGTTCTACGAGCAGTACTTC
CASSAGFYEQYF
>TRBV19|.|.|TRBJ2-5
TGTGCCAGTAGTGCCACACAGGCGCCCGGGACCCAGTACTTC
CASSATQAPGTQYF
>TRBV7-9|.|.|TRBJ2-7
TGTGCCAGCAGCTTAACGTTGAACGAGCAGTACTTC
CASSLTLNEQYF
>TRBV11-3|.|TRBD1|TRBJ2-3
TGTGCCAGCAGCCCGGGACAGGGCGCAGATACGCAGTATTTT
CASSPGQGADTQYF
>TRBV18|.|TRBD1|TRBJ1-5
TGTGCCAGCTCACTAGGGACAGGGAATAGCAATCAGCCCCAGCATTTT
CASSLGTGNSNQPQHF
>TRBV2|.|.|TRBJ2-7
TGTGCCGGGATGGGGACCGCGACCTACGAGCAGTACTTC
CAGMGTATYEQYF
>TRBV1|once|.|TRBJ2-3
TGCACCAGCAGCCAAGCGGCTAGCGGGGATGAAGATAGCACAGATACGCAGTATTTT
CTSSQAASGDEDSTDTQYF
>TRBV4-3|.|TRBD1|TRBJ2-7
TGCGCCAGCAGCGAAACAACGGCCAGGGACAGGCCCTACGAGCAGTACTTC
CASSETTARDRPYEQYF
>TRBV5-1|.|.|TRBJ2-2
TGCGCCAGCAACCCAGGGCACAGTAGCAACACCGGGGAGCTGTTTTTT
CASNPGHSSNTGELFF
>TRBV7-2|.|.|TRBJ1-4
TGTGCCAGCAGCTTTCGGGGGGAAGAAAAACTGTTTTTT
CASSFRGEEKLFF
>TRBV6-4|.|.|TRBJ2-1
TGTGCCAGCAGATATAGCTCGAGCTCCTACAATGAGCAGTTCTTC
CASRYSSSSYNEQFF
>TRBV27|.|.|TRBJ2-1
TGTGCCAGCAGGGACACTGGGGGGAGCCTCGGTGAGCAGTTCTTC
CASRDTGGSLGEQFF
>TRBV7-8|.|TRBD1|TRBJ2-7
TGTGCCAGCAGCCCGGGGACAGTCTACGAGCAGTACTTC
CASSPGTVYEQYF
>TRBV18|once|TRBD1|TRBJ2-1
TGTGCCAGCTCTCCGACAGGGGGCTACAATAAGCAGTTCTTC
CASSPTGGYNKQFF
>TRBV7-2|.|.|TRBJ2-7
TGTGCCAGCAGCCCGTTTTGGACTGACGAGCAGTACTTC
CASSPFWTDEQYF
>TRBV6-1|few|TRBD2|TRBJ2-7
TGTGCCAGCAGTAGCGCTATAGCGGGAATGGACGAGCAGTACTTC
CASSSAIAGMDEQYF
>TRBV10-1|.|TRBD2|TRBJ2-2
TGCGCCAGCAGTGGAAGCGGGAGTTCTCCCGGGGAGCTGTTTTTT
CASSGSGSSPGELFF
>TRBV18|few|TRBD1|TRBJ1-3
TGTGCCAGCTCACCCCTGTTGACAGGGGCCGCTGGAAACACCATATATTTT
CASSPLLTGAAGNTIYF
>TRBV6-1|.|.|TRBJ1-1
TGTGCCAGCCCGGACAGACCGAACACTGAAGCTTTCTTT
CASPDRPNTEAFF